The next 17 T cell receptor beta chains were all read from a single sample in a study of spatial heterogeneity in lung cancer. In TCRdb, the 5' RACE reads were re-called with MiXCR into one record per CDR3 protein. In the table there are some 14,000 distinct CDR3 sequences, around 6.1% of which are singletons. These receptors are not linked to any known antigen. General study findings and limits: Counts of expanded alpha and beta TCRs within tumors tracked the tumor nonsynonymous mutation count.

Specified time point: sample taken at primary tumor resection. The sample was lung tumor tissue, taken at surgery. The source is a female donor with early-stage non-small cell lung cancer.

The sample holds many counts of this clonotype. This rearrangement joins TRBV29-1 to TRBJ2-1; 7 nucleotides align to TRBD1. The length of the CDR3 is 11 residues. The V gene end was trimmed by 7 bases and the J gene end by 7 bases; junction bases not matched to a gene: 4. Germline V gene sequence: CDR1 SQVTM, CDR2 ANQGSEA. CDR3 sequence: CSALTGNEQFF. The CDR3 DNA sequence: TGCAGCGCCCTGACAGGGAATGAGCAGTTCTTC.

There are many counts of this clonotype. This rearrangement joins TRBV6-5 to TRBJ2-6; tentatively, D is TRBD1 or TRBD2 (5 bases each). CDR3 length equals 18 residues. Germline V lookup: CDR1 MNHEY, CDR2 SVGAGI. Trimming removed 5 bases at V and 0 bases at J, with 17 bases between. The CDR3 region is CASSPSGTVSSGANVLTF. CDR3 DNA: TGTGCCAGCAGTCCCTCCGGGACGGTGAGCTCTGGGGCCAACGTCCTGACTTTC.

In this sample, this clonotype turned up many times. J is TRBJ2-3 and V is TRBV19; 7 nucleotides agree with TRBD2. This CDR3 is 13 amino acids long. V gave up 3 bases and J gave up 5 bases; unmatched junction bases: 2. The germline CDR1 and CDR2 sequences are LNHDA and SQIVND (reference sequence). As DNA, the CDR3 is TGTGCCAGTAGTATTTGGACTAGAGATACGCAGTATTTT. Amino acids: CASSIWTRDTQYF. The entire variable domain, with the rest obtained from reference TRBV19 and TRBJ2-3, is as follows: DGGITQSPKYLFRKEGQNVTLSCEQNLNHDAMYWYRQDPGQGLRLIYYSQIVNDFQKGDIAEGYSVSREKKESFPLTVTSAQKNPTAFYLCASSIWTRDTQYFGPGTRLTVL.

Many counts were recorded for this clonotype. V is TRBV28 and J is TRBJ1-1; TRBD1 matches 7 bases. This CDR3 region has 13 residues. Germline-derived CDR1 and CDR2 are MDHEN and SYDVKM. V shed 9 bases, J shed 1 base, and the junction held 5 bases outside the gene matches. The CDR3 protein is CASKQGRNTEAFF. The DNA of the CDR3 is TGTGCCAGTAAACAGGGGAGGAACACTGAAGCTTTCTTT. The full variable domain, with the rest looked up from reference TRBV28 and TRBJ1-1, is DVKVTQSSRYLVKRTGEKVFLECVQDMDHENMFWYRQDPGLGLRLIYFSYDVKMKEKGDIPEGYSVSREKKERFSLILESASTNQTSMYLCASKQGRNTEAFFGQGTRLTVV.

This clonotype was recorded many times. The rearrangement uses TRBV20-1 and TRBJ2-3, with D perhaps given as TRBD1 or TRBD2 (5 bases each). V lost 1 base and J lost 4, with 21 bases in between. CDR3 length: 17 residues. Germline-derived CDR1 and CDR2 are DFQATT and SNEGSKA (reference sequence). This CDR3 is CSARAFFGGGSADTQYF. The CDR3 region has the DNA TGCAGTGCTAGAGCCTTCTTCGGTGGGGGTTCAGCAGATACGCAGTATTTT.

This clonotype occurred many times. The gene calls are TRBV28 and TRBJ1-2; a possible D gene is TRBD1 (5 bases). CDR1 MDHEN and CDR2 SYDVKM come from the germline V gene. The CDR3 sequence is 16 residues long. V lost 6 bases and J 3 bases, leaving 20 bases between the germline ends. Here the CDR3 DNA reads TGTGCCAGCAGAACATACCGGGACGTGGGCGACTATGGCTACACCTTC. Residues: CASRTYRDVGDYGYTF.

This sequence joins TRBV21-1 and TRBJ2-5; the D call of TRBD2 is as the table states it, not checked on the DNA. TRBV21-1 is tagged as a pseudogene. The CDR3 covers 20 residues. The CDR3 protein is CASSLAPGLAGGLKEETQYF. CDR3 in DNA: TGTGCCAGCAGCCTAGCTCCGGGACTAGCGGGAGGCCTTAAAGAAGAGACCCAGTACTTC.

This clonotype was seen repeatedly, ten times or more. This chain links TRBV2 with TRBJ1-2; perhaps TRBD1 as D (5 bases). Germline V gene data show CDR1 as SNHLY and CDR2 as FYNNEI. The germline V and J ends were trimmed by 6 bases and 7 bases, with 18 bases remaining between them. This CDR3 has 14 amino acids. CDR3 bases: TGTGCCAGCAGCTGGGGGGTACTGGGGATTGGCTACACCTTC. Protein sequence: CASSWGVLGIGYTF.

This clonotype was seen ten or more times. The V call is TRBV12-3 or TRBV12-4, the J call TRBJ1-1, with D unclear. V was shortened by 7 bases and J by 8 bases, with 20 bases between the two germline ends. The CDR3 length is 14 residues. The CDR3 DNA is TGTGCCAGCACCTTTCAACGAGGCCGAAAAGAAGCTTTCTTT. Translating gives CASTFQRGRKEAFF.

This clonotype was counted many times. CDR3 DNA sequence: TGCAGTGCTAGAGATTGGACTCAACCTGCGAACTATGGCTACACCTTC. This codes for CSARDWTQPANYGYTF. The chain employs TRBV20-1 and TRBJ1-2, with D unresolved. The CDR3 runs to 16 residues. V was shortened by 0 bases and J by 2 bases, with 16 bases between the two germline ends. Germline CDR1 DFQATT, CDR2 SNEGSKA (reference sequence).

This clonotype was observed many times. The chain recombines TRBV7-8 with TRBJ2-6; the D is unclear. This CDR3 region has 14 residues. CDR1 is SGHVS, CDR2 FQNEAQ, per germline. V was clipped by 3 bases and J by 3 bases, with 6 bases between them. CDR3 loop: CASSFWVGANVLTF. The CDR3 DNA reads TGTGCCAGCAGCTTTTGGGTTGGGGCCAACGTCCTGACTTTC.

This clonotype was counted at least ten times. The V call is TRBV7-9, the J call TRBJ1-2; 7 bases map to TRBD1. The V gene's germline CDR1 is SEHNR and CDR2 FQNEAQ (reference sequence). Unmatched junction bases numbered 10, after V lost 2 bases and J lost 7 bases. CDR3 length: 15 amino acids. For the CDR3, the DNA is TGTGCCAGCAGCTTACGGGACAGTGGAGGAAGTGGCTACACCTTC. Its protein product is CASSLRDSGGSGYTF.

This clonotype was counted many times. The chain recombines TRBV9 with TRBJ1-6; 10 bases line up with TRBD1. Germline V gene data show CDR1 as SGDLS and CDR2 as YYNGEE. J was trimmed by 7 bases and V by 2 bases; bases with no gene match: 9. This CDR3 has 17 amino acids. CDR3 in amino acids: CASSVNRDRGYNSPLHF. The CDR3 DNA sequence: TGTGCCAGCAGCGTCAACCGGGACAGGGGTTACAATTCACCCCTCCACTTT.

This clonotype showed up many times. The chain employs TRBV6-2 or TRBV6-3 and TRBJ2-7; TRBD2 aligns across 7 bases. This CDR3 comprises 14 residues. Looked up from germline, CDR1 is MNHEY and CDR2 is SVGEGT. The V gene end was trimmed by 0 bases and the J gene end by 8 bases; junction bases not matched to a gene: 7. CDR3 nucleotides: TGTGCCAGCAGTTACTCGCGGCAGGGAGGGAAGCAGTACTTC. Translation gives CASSYSRQGGKQYF.

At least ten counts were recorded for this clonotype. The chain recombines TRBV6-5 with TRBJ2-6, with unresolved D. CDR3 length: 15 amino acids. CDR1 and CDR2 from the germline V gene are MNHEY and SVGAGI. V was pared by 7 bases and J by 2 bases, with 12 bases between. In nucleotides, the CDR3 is TGTGCCAGCACCCAGAGACACCCTGGGGCCAACGTCCTGACTTTC. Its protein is CASTQRHPGANVLTF.

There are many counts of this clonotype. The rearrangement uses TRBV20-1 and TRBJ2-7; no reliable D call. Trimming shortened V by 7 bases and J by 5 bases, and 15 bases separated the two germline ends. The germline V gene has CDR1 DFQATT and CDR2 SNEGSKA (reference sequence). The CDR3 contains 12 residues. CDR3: CSVGLPWDEQYF. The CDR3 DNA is TGCAGTGTAGGCCTCCCATGGGACGAGCAGTACTTC.

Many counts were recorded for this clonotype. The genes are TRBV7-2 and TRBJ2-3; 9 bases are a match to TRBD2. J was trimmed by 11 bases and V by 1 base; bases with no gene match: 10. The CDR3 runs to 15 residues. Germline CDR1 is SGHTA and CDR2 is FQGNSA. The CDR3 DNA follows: TGTGCCAGCAGCTTAGTGTATGGGACTAGCAGCGAGCAGTATTTT. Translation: CASSLVYGTSSEQYF.